Below are 18 T cell receptor beta chains sequenced from a single sample in a study of T cells after yellow fever vaccination. TCRdb used MiXCR to reprocess the 5' RACE reads, holding one entry per CDR3 protein. The table has 250,000 or so distinct CDR3 sequences, 3.6% seen once. The specimen comprised PBMCs, sampled 15 days after the yellow fever booster vaccination. The receptors stem from a man between 18 and 29 years old who received the YFV17D yellow fever vaccine.

Ten or more counts support this clonotype. CDR3 loop: CASSLLMGELAVRGTDTQYF. The DNA for the CDR3 is TGCGCCAGCAGCTTGTTGATGGGGGAACTAGCGGTTAGAGGCACAGATACGCAGTATTTT. The chain has TRBV5-1 and TRBJ2-3, with 8 bases lining up with TRBD2. The CDR3 loop spans 20 amino acids. After removal of 1 base from V and 1 base from J, the junction contained 17 bases not matched to a gene. Germline CDR1 reads SGHRS; CDR2 reads YFSETQ. Complete variable domain (other parts from reference TRBV5-1 and TRBJ2-3): KAGVTQTPRYLIKTRGQQVTLSCSPISGHRSVSWYQQTPGQGLQFLFEYFSETQRNKGNFPGRFSGRQFSNSRSEMNVSTLELGDSALYLCASSLLMGELAVRGTDTQYFGPGTRLTVL.

This clonotype came up many times. This chain links TRBV12-3 or TRBV12-4 with TRBJ2-2; D is perhaps TRBD1 (6 bases). V lost 6 bases and J lost 5, with 16 bases in between. The CDR3 runs to 15 residues. The CDR3 is CASSPQGSWTGELFF. The CDR3 coding sequence is TGTGCCAGCAGCCCACAGGGTTCGTGGACCGGGGAGCTGTTTTTT.

Turning to this clonotype: A read error may explain this, as a much larger clone is one base away. The chain is built from TRBV10-3 and TRBJ2-3, with 7 bases lining up with TRBD2. J was trimmed by 0 bases and V by 8 bases; bases with no gene match: 11. From germline, CDR1 is ENHRY and CDR2 SYGVKD. This CDR3 is 16 amino acids long. DNA for the CDR3: TGTGCCATCTCGGGGCGGGGGAGTGCTAGCACAGATACGCAGTATTTT. Translating it yields CAISGRGSASTDTQYF.

This clonotype was counted ten times or more. The chain joins TRBV12-3 or TRBV12-4 to TRBJ1-4; maybe TRBD1 (5 bases). The germline V and J ends were trimmed by 3 bases and 5 bases, with 10 bases remaining between them. CDR3 length: 14 amino acids. The CDR3: CASSFGAENEKLFF. CDR3 DNA: TGTGCCAGCAGTTTCGGGGCAGAAAATGAAAAACTGTTTTTT.

In its sample, this clonotype was seen many times. The chain employs TRBV12-3 or TRBV12-4 and TRBJ2-7, with D possibly matching TRBD2 (6 bases). Trimming left V 6 bases short and J 2 bases short, with 17 bases between. The CDR3 covers 15 residues. The CDR3 DNA follows: TGTGCCAGCAGCATGGGGGGTCAGGGAACCTACGAGCAGTACTTC. Amino acids: CASSMGGQGTYEQYF.

In its sample, this clonotype was seen many times. V usage is TRBV7-3 and J usage is TRBJ2-2, with TRBD1 matching over 7 bases. Trimming cost V 3 bases and J 6 bases; bases outside gene matches: 7. The CDR3 has 15 residues. CDR1 is SGHTA and CDR2 is FQGTGA in the germline V gene. The CDR3 DNA is TGTGCCAGCAGCTTTTACGACAGGGCGGCCGGGGAGCTGTTTTTT. Its protein is CASSFYDRAAGELFF.

At least ten counts were recorded for this clonotype. The gene calls are TRBV7-6 and TRBJ1-5; D remains unclear. V lost 5 bases and J lost 6, with 11 bases in between. This CDR3 contains 13 residues. Germline CDR1 reads SGHVS; CDR2 reads FNYEAQ. In nucleotides, the CDR3 is TGTGCCAGCAGCATAAACTGGGGTCAGCCCCAGCATTTT. It specifies CASSINWGQPQHF.

This clonotype was recorded many times. The rearrangement uses TRBV5-1 and TRBJ2-7, with 10 nucleotides matching TRBD1. This CDR3 is built from 14 residues. The J segment lost 4 bases and the V segment lost 4 bases, leaving 5 bases of the junction unmatched. Per germline, CDR1 SGHRS and CDR2 YFSETQ. CDR3 DNA sequence: TGCGCCAGCAGCCACGACAGGGGGCTATACGAGCAGTACTTC. Translated: CASSHDRGLYEQYF.

Only a few counts were recorded for this clonotype. This chain links TRBV14 with TRBJ2-2; the D is unclear. The V end lost 2 bases, the J end lost 5 bases, and 12 bases lay between the germline ends. This CDR3 region has 15 residues. The germline CDR1 and CDR2 sequences are SGHDN and FVKESK. CDR3 nucleotide sequence: TGTGCCAGCAGCCAAATCGTGGGAACTACCGGGGAGCTGTTTTTT. Translating gives CASSQIVGTTGELFF.

Ten or more counts support this clonotype. Written as DNA, the CDR3 is TGCAGTGTAGTCAGGGGGATTGAAGCTTTCTTT. It encodes CSVVRGIEAFF. The V and J genes are TRBV20-1 and TRBJ1-1, with 7 bases identical to TRBD1. Germline lookup yields CDR1 DFQATT and CDR2 SNEGSKA (reference sequence). The length of the CDR3 is 11 residues. J gave up 7 bases and V 7 bases, and 6 bases lay outside the gene matches.

The V gene is TRBV23-1, the J gene TRBJ2-7; the match to TRBD1 covers 7 bases. TRBV23-1 is noted as an ORF with a role that remains uncertain. This CDR3 comprises 22 residues. J gave up 7 bases and V 0 bases, and 30 bases lay outside the gene matches. CDR3 nucleotide sequence: TGCGCCAGCAGTCAATCTTATTTGCCCCAAGGGGGACCCGAGGACAGGTTGGAAGAGCAGTACTTC. Translated: CASSQSYLPQGGPEDRLEEQYF.

This clonotype came up many times. The chain couples TRBV5-1 to TRBJ1-6; no firm D call. The CDR3 runs 15 residues. Trimming stripped 2 bases from V and 5 bases from J, with 11 bases between. Germline CDR1 is SGHRS and CDR2 is YFSETQ. The CDR3 coding sequence is TGCGCCAGCAGCTTAAGAGAGAGAGATAATTCACCCCTCCACTTT. It codes for CASSLRERDNSPLHF.

The table lists this clonotype with many counts. V is TRBV7-2 and J is TRBJ2-5; 7 nucleotides line up with TRBD2. The V and J ends lost 2 bases and 0 bases, in that order; junction bases with no gene match: 6. The V gene's germline CDR1 is SGHTA and CDR2 FQGNSA. This CDR3 is 16 amino acids long. For the CDR3, the DNA is TGTGCCAGCAGCTTAACAAGCGGGACTTACCAAGAGACCCAGTACTTC. Translated, it gives CASSLTSGTYQETQYF.

The rearrangement links TRBV20-1 to TRBJ1-2, with D unclear. Germline V CDR1 and CDR2: DFQATT, SNEGSKA (reference sequence). V shed 5 bases and J shed 4 bases, with 5 bases lying between them. The CDR3 totals 10 residues. The CDR3 bases are TGCAGTGCTGGTATCTATGGCTACACCTTC. Amino acids: CSAGIYGYTF.

This clonotype was observed many times. The rearrangement links TRBV6-2 or TRBV6-3 to TRBJ2-7, with D possibly being TRBD2 (7 bases). The CDR3 runs 14 residues. Germline values: CDR1 MNHEY, CDR2 SVGEGT. V was pared by 2 bases and J by 4 bases, with 12 bases between. CDR3 amino acids: CASSYGGAGYEQYF. The CDR3 bases are TGTGCCAGCAGTTACGGGGGGGCCGGGTACGAGCAGTACTTC.

This clonotype was counted many times. The chain links TRBV18 to TRBJ1-2; D gene unclear. Germline assignment: CDR1 KGHSH and CDR2 LQKENI. The CDR3 is 13 amino acids. Trimming cost V 2 bases and J 3 bases, with 7 bases left between them. The CDR3: CASSPTPDYGYTF. Written as DNA, the CDR3 is TGTGCCAGCTCACCAACGCCGGACTATGGCTACACCTTC.

This clonotype showed up many times. The chain links TRBV27 to TRBJ2-5, with D unclear. V lost 5 bases and J 4 bases, leaving 20 bases between the germline ends. The CDR3 is 16 residues long. Germline CDR1 MNHEY, CDR2 SMNVEV (reference sequence). The CDR3, as DNA: TGTGCCAGCAGTCCGATCACTTTCTCGTTGAGAGAGACCCAGTACTTC. It codes for CASSPITFSLRETQYF.

This clonotype was recorded many times. This chain uses TRBV4-1 with TRBJ2-7; D is perhaps TRBD1 (6 bases). Germline V CDR1 and CDR2: MGHRA, YSYEKL. V lost 1 base and J lost 3, with 13 bases in between. The CDR3 loop spans 15 amino acids. In DNA form, the CDR3 reads TGCGCCAGCAGCCAAGCCCCCACGGACAGCTACGAGCAGTACTTC. Translating gives CASSQAPTDSYEQYF.